What follows describes a single TCR beta chain. Antigen specificity is unknown. Germline V CDR1 and CDR2: MNHEY, SVGEGT. The CDR3 is 13 amino acids. This sample is drawn from a study of CXCR3-negative and CXCR3-positive naive CD8 T cells. Study-wide background: For each library, about 1.5 +/- 0.3 million TRB reads were obtained, approximately 140 million in total.

CD8+ T cell subsets were each sorted in triplicate, around 300,000 cells apiece. With UMI labels, 5' RACE was used to prepare the TRB cDNA libraries. TCRdb re-called the 5' RACE reads; every CDR3 protein appears as one record, without DNA. Found here are about 150,000 distinct CDR3 sequences; the top ten clones hold roughly 0.41%. Points from the study as a whole: For CXCR3-positive naive cells, TRB CDR3s were more hydrophobic than those of CXCR3-negative naive cells. Most assays were run on fresh PBMCs (CXCR3 expression partially decreased after cryopreservation).

The J gene is TRBJ2-1, the V gene TRBV6-2 or TRBV6-3; the TCRdb call, TRBD1, lacks DNA for checking. Sample: naive CXCR3+ CD8+ T cells from blood. Specified subset: CD45RO-CCR7+CD27+CD95- naive CD8+ T cells expressing CXCR3 (TNR3+). The sequence was collected from a human donor in good health. Some clones in this sample may be carry-over from other donors' samples. CDR3 region: CASRGQTYNEQFF.